This T cell receptor (beta chain) is drawn from a study of T cells expressing NK-cell markers. Study results and caveats: In four donors, these clonotypes also led the CD3+CD56-NKG2C+ fraction. There remained a lack of clarity about HCMV specificity of expanded NKG2C+ T cell clones. Dominant NKG2C+ clonotypes made up about 1.0-7.5% of CD8+ T cells in six donors.

The germline V gene encodes CDR1 SQVTM and CDR2 ANQGSEA. The CDR3 covers 15 residues. TCRdb reprocessed the 5' RACE reads and stores each CDR3 protein as one record, lacking DNA. The listing contains 90,000 to 130,000 distinct CDR3 sequences. Comment on this clonotype: Its antigen is unidentified.

The TCR sequence derives from a woman between 18 and 70 years old in good health. Sequenced: blood T cells: a sorted CD56 or NKG2C T cell subset, CD4+ or CD8+ T cells, or bulk PBMC T cells (not recorded which). The V and J genes are TRBV29-1 and TRBJ1-1; without DNA, the TCRdb call of TRBD1 cannot be checked. The CDR3 spells CSVPQGGPGNTEAFF. The variable domain in full, completed from reference TRBV29-1 and TRBJ1-1, reads SAVISQKPSRDICQRGTSLTIQCQVDSQVTMMFWYRQQPGQSLTLIATANQGSEATYESGFVIDKFPISRPNLTFSTLTVSNMSPEDSSIYLCSVPQGGPGNTEAFFGQGTRLTVV.